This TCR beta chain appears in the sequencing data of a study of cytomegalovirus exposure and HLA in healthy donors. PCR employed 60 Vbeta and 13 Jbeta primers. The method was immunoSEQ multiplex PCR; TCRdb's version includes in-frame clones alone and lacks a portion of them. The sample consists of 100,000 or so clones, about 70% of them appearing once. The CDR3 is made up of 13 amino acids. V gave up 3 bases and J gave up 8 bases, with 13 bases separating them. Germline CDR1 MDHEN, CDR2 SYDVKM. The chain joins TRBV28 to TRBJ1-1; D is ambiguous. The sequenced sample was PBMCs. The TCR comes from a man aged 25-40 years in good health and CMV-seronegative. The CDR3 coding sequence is TGTGCCAGCAGTTTTGCCCCGGGGATCGAAGCTTTCTTT. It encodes CASSFAPGIEAFF.